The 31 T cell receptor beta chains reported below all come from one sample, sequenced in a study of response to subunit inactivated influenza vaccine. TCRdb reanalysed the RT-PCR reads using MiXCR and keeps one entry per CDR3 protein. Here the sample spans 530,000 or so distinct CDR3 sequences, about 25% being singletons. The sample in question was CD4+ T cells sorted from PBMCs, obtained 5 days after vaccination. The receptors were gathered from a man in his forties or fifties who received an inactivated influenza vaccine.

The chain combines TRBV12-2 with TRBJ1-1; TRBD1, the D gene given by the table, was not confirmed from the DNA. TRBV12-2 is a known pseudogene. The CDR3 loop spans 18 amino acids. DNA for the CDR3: TGTGCAAGTCGCTGCATCAGGGGTGAGGGACCGTTGGACACTGAAGCTTTCTTT. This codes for CASRCIRGEGPLDTEAFF.

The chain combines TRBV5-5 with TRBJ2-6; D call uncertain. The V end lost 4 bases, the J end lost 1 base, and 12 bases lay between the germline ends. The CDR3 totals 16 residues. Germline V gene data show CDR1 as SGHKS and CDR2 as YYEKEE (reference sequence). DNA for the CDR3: TGTGCCAGCAGCCCTATTCAGATATCTGGGGCCAACGTCCTGACTTTC. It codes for CASSPIQISGANVLTF.

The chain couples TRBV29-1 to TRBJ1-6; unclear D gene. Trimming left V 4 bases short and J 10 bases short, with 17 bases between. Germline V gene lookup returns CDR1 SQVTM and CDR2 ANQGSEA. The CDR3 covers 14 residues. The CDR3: CSVGFGTTGSPLHF. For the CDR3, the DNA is TGCAGCGTTGGTTTTGGCACCACGGGGTCACCCCTCCACTTT.

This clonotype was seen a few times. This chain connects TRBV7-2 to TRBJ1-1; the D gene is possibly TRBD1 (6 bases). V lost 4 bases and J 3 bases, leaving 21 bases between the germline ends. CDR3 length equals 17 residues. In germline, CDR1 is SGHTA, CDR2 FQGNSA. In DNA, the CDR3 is TGTGCCAGCAGCTATCCTGGAACAGGGTGGTGGGACACTGAAGCTTTCTTT. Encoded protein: CASSYPGTGWWDTEAFF.

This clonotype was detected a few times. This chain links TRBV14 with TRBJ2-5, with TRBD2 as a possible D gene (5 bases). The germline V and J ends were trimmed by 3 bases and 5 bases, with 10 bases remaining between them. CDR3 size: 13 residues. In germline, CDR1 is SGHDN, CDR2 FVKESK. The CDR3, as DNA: TGTGCCAGCAGCCATAGGACGGGGGAGACCCAGTACTTC. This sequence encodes CASSHRTGETQYF. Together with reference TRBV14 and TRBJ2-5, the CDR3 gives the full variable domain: EAGVTQFPSHSVIEKGQTVTLRCDPISGHDNLYWYRRVMGKEIKFLLHFVKESKQDESGMPNNRFLAERTGGTYSTLKVQPAELEDSGVYFCASSHRTGETQYFGPGTRLLVL.

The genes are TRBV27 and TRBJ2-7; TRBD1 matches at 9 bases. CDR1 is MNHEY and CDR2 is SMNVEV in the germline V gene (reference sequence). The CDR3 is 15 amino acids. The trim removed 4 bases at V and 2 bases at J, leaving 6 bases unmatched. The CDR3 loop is CASSSGTGRAYEQYF. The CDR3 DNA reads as TGTGCCAGCAGTTCCGGGACAGGGAGAGCCTACGAGCAGTACTTC.

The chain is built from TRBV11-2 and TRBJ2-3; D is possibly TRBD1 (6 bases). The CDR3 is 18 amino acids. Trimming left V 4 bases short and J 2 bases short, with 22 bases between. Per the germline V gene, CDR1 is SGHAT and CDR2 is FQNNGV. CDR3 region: CASSYRTHRAPHTDTQYF. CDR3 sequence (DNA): TGTGCCAGCAGCTACCGAACCCACAGGGCCCCTCACACAGATACGCAGTATTTT.

The CDR3, as DNA: TGCAGCGTTTGGGACAGGGGCAGGGAGACCCAGTACTTC. Translated, it gives CSVWDRGRETQYF. The V and J genes are TRBV29-1 and TRBJ2-5, with TRBD1 matching 10 bases. CDR3 length equals 13 residues. Trimming cost V 5 bases and J 5 bases; bases outside gene matches: 5. Germline assignment: CDR1 SQVTM and CDR2 ANQGSEA.

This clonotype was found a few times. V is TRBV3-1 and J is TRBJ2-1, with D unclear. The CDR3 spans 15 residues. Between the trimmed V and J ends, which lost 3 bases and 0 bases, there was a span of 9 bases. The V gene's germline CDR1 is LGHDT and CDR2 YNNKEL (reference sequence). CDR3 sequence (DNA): TGTGCCAGCAGCCATACCGGGCTCTCCTACAATGAGCAGTTCTTC. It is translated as CASSHTGLSYNEQFF.

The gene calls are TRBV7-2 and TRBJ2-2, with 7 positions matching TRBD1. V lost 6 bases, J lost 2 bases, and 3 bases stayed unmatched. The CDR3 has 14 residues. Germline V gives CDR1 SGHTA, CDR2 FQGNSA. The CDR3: CASRGQRNTGELFF. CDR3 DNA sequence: TGTGCCAGCAGGGGACAGAGAAACACCGGGGAGCTGTTTTTT.

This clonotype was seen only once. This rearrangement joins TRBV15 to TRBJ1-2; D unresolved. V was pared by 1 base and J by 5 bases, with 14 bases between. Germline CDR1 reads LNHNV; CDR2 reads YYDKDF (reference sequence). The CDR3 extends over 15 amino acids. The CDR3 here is CATSRVKGAKYGYTF. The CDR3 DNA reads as TGTGCCACCAGCAGAGTCAAGGGCGCGAAGTATGGCTACACCTTC.

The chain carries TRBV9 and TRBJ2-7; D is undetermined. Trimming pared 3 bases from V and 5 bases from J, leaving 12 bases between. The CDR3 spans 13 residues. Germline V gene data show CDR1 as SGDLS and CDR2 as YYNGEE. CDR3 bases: TGTGCCAGCAGCGCCCACTTCGAAGACGAGCAGTACTTC. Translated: CASSAHFEDEQYF.

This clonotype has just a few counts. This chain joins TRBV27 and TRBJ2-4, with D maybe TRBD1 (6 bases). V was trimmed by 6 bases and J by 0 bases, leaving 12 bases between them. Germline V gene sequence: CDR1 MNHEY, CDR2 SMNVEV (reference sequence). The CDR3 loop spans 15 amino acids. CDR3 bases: TGTGCCAGCAGAGAAGCAGGGGCAGCCAAAAACATTCAGTACTTC. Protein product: CASREAGAAKNIQYF.

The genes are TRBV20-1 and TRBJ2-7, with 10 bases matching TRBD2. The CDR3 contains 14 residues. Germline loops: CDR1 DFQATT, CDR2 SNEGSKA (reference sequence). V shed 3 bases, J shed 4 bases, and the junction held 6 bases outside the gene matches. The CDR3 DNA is TGCAGTGCTAGCATCCCTAGCGGGAGTTACGAGCAGTACTTC. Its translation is CSASIPSGSYEQYF.

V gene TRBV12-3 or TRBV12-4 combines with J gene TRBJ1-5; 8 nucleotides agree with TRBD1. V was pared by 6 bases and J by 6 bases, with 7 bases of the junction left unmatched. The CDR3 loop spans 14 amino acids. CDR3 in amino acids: CASSAGGFGQPQHF. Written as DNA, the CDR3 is TGTGCCAGCAGCGCAGGGGGCTTCGGTCAGCCCCAGCATTTT.

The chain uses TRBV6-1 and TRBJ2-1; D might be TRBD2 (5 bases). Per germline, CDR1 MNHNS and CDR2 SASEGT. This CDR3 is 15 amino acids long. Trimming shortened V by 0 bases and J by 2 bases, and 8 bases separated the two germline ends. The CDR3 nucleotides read TGTGCCAGCAGTGAAGCGGGAGCCCCCTACAATGAGCAGTTCTTC. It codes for CASSEAGAPYNEQFF.

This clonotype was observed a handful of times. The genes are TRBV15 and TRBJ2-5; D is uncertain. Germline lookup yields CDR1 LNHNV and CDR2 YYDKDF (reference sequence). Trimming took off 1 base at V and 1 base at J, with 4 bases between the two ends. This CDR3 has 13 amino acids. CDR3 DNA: TGTGCCACCAGCAGAGTGCCCCAAGAGACCCAGTACTTC. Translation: CATSRVPQETQYF.

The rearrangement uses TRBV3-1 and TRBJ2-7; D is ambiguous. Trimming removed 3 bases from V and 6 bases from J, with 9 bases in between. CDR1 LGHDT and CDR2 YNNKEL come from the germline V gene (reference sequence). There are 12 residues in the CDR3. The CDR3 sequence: CASSQDPFEQYF. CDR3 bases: TGTGCCAGCAGCCAGGATCCTTTCGAGCAGTACTTC.

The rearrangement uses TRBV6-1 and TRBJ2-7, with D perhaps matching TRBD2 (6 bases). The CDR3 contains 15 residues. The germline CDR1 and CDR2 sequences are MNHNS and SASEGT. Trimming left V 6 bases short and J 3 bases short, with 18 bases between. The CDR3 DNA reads TGTGCCAGCAGGCCCGTGGGAGGAGGGGTCTACGAGCAGTACTTC. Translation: CASRPVGGGVYEQYF.

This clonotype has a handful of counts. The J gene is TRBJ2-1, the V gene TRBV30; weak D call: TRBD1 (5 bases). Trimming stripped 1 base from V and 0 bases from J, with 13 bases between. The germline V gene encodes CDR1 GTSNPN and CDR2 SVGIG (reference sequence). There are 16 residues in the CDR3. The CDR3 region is CAWSGQYLSSYNEQFF. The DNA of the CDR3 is TGTGCCTGGAGTGGACAGTATTTGAGCTCCTACAATGAGCAGTTCTTC.

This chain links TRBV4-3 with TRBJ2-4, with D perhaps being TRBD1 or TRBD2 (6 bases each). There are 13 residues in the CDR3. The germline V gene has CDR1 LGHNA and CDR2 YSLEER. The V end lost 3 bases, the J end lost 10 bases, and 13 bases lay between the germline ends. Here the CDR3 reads CASSHGRGPIQYF. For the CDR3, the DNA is TGCGCCAGCAGCCATGGTCGGGGGCCAATTCAGTACTTC.

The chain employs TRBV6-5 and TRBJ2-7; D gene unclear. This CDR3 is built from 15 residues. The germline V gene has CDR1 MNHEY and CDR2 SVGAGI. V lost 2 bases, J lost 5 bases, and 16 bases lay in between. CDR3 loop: CASSYTPPYRNEQYF. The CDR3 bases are TGTGCCAGCAGTTACACTCCTCCATACAGAAACGAGCAGTACTTC.

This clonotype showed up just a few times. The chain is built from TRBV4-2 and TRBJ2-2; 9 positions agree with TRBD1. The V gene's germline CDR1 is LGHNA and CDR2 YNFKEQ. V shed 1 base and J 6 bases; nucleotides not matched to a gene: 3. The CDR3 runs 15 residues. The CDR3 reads CASSQGTGDSGELFF. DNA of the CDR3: TGTGCCAGCAGCCAAGGGACAGGGGATTCCGGGGAGCTGTTTTTT.

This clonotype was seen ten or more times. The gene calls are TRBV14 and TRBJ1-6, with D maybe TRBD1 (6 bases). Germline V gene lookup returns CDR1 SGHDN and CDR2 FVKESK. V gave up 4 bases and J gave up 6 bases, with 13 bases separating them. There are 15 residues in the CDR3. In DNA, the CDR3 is TGTGCCAGCAGCCGAACGACAGGAACTAATTCACCCCTCCACTTT. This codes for CASSRTTGTNSPLHF.

As DNA, the CDR3 is TGTGCCAGCAGTCCCCCGACAGAGAACACTGAAGCTTTCTTT. The encoded protein is CASSPPTENTEAFF. The chain recombines TRBV28 with TRBJ1-1, with D perhaps matching TRBD1 (5 bases). Germline assignment: CDR1 MDHEN and CDR2 SYDVKM. Trimming left V 5 bases short and J 1 base short, with 11 bases between. This CDR3 comprises 14 residues.

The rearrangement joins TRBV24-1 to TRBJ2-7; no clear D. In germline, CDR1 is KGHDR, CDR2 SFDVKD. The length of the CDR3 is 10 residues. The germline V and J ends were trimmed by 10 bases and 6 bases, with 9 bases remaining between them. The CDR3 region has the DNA TGTGCCACTTCGAGCATCGAGCAGTACTTC. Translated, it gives CATSSIEQYF.

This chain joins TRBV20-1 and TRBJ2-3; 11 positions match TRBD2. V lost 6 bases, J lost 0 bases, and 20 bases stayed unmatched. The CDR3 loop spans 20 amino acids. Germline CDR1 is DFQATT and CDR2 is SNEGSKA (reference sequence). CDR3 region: CSARTRLAGSYVSSTDTQYF. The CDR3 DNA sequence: TGCAGTGCGAGAACGCGACTAGCGGGGAGTTACGTATCTAGCACAGATACGCAGTATTTT.

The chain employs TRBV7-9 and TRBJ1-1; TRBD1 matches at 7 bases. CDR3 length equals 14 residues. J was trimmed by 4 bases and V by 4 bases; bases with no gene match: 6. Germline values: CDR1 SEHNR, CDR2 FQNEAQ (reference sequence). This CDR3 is CASSYVQGFTEAFF. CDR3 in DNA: TGTGCCAGCAGCTACGTACAGGGGTTCACTGAAGCTTTCTTT.

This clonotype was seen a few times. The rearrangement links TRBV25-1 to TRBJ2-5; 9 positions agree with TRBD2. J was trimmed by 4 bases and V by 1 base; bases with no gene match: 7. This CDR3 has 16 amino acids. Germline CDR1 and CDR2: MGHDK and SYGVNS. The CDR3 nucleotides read TGTGCCAGCAGTGAATGGCGGGGGGGCCCATCAGAGACCCAGTACTTC. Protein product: CASSEWRGGPSETQYF.

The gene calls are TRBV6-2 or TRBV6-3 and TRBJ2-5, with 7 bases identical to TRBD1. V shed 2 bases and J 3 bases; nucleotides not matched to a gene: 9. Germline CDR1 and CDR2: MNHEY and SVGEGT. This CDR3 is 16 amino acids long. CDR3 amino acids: CASSYPLGQVEETQYF. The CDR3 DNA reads TGTGCCAGCAGTTACCCCCTTGGACAGGTGGAAGAGACCCAGTACTTC.

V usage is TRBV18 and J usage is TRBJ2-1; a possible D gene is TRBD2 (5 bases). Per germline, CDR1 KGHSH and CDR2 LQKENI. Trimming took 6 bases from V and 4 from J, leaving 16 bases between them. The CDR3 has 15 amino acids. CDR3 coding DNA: TGTGCCAGCTCGGATACTAGTCAAAGGTACAATGAGCAGTTCTTC. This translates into CASSDTSQRYNEQFF.